This T cell receptor (beta chain) was captured in a study of CD8 T cells in Susac syndrome. Sequencing of TCR beta, carried out with a high-throughput approach, was applied to CD8+ and CD4+ T cells from the blood. Negative isolation was used for CD8+ and CD4+ T cells and FACS enrichment for TEMRA cells. An amount of RNA that ranged from about 0.45 to 1 ug was reverse transcribed with random hexamers. Amplification of TCR beta CDR3 used immunoSEQ multiplex PCR across 54 Vbeta and 13 Jbeta. One entry per CDR3 protein results from TCRdb running MiXCR on the immunoSEQ multiplex PCR reads. This sample has about 150,000 distinct CDR3 sequences, with around 95% found just once. Germline-derived CDR1 and CDR2 are SGHTA and FQGNSA. V dropped 1 base and J dropped 12; count of bases not matched to a gene: 8. This CDR3 region has 13 residues.

This sequence originates from a human donor with multiple sclerosis. The rearrangement links TRBV7-2 to TRBJ2-5; 7 bases agree with TRBD1. Specimen: CD8+ T cells from PBMCs. CDR3 loop: CASSLVNGQEEYF. The CDR3 region has the DNA TGTGCCAGCAGCTTAGTTAACGGACAGGAGGAGTACTTC.